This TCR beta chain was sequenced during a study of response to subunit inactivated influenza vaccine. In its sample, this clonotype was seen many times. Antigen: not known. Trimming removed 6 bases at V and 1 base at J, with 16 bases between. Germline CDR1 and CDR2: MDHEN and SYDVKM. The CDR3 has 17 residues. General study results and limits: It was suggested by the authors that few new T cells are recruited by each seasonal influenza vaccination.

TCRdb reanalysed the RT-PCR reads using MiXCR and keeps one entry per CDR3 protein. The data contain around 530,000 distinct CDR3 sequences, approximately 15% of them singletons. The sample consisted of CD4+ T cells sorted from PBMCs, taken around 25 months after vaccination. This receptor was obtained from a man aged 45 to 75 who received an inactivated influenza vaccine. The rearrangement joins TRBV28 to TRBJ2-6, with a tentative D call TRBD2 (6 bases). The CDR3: CASSRRAHGSGANVLTF. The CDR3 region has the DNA TGTGCCAGCAGCCGGAGGGCTCACGGGTCTGGGGCCAACGTCCTGACTTTC.